Each of the 8 T cell receptor beta chains below was sequenced from the same sample in a study of T cells after yellow fever vaccination. TCRdb redid the calling of the 5' RACE reads with MiXCR, one entry per CDR3 protein. This table holds about 200,000 distinct CDR3 sequences, roughly 3.3% found once. Sample: CD4+ T cells sorted from PBMCs, taken 10 days after the yellow fever booster vaccination. The origin of the receptors is a man between 18 and 29 years old who received the YFV17D yellow fever vaccine.

This clonotype was seen a handful of times. The rearrangement uses TRBV7-2 and TRBJ1-2; weak D call: TRBD1 (5 bases). Germline V gives CDR1 SGHTA, CDR2 FQGNSA. Trimming took off 3 bases at V and 4 bases at J, with 12 bases between the two ends. The CDR3 is 14 amino acids. The CDR3 loop is CASSFGGGSYGYTF. The CDR3 region has the DNA TGTGCCAGCAGCTTTGGGGGTGGCAGCTATGGCTACACCTTC.

The sample holds a few counts of this clonotype. The chain recombines TRBV3-1 with TRBJ2-5; TRBD1 agrees at 8 bases. This CDR3 contains 14 residues. The V and J ends lost 4 bases and 4 bases, in that order; junction bases with no gene match: 5. Germline CDR1 reads LGHDT; CDR2 reads YNNKEL (reference sequence). The CDR3 DNA reads as TGTGCCAGCAGCCGGGAAGGACAGGGAGAGACCCAGTACTTC. Encoded protein: CASSREGQGETQYF.

This clonotype was detected ten times or more. The chain employs TRBV6-4 and TRBJ1-2; D unresolved. This CDR3 has 12 residues. Trimming pared 6 bases from V and 4 bases from J, leaving 9 bases between. Germline V gene data show CDR1 as MRHNA and CDR2 as SNTAGT. The CDR3 coding sequence is TGTGCCAGCAGACACCTGACCTATGGCTACACCTTC. Encoded protein: CASRHLTYGYTF.

In this sample, this clonotype turned up many times. CDR3 bases: TGTGCCAGCAGCCTTGGGGACCGTAGCACAGATACGCAGTATTTT. Translating it yields CASSLGDRSTDTQYF. The chain couples TRBV12-3 or TRBV12-4 to TRBJ2-3; either TRBD1 or TRBD2 may fit D (5 bases each). V lost 6 bases to trimming and J lost 0 bases, with 13 bases between them. The CDR3 sequence is 15 residues long.

The V and J genes are TRBV10-3 and TRBJ1-6; 9 nucleotides align to TRBD1. CDR1 is ENHRY, CDR2 SYGVKD, per germline. Trimming removed 8 bases from V and 7 bases from J; junction bases left unmatched: 12. The length of the CDR3 is 16 residues. The CDR3 nucleotides read TGTGCCATCCGGGAAAGCCCGGGACAGGGAAATTCACCCCTCCACTTT. This codes for CAIRESPGQGNSPLHF.

This clonotype appeared many times. The V gene is TRBV7-2, the J gene TRBJ2-1; no reliable D call. V was trimmed by 0 bases and J by 13 bases, leaving 19 bases between them. CDR1 is SGHTA, CDR2 FQGNSA, per germline. The CDR3 spans 15 residues. The CDR3 bases are TGTGCCAGCAGCTTAGCGTTAAGGGCAGTGGGAAAACAGTTCTTC. Its protein product is CASSLALRAVGKQFF.

This clonotype appeared many times. This chain uses TRBV7-2 with TRBJ2-4; TRBD2 aligns across 7 bases. Germline V gives CDR1 SGHTA, CDR2 FQGNSA. With 3 bases clipped from V and 5 bases from J, the junction kept 4 bases outside the gene matches. The CDR3 runs to 14 residues. The CDR3: CASSFNRGENIQYF. The CDR3 nucleotides are TGTGCCAGCAGCTTTAACCGGGGGGAAAACATTCAGTACTTC. Full variable domain (remainder filled in from reference TRBV7-2 and TRBJ2-4): GAGVSQSPSNKVTEKGKDVELRCDPISGHTALYWYRQSLGQGLEFLIYFQGNSAPDKSGLPSDRFSAERTGGSVSTLTIQRTQQEDSAVYLCASSFNRGENIQYFGAGTRLSVL.

Ten or more counts support this clonotype. The rearrangement uses TRBV27 and TRBJ2-3, with TRBD2 matching over 9 bases. CDR3 size: 15 residues. The V segment lost 3 bases and the J segment 4 bases; nucleotides outside the gene matches: 5. Germline values: CDR1 MNHEY, CDR2 SMNVEV (reference sequence). CDR3 sequence reads: CASSLGGGAPDTQYF. DNA for the CDR3: TGTGCCAGCAGTTTGGGCGGGGGGGCGCCAGATACGCAGTATTTT.